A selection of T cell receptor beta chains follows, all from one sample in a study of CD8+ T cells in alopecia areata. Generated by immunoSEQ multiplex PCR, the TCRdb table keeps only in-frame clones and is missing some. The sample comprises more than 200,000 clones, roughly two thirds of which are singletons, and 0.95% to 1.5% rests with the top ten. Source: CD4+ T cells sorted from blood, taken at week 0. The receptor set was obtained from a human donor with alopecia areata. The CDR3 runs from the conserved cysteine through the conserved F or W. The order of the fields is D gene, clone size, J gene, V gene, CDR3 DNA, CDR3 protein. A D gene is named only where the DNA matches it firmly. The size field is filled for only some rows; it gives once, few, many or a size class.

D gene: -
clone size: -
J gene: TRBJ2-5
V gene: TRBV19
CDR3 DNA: TGTGCCAGTAGTATAGGTGGCCAGCAAGAGACCCAGTACTTC
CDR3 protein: CASSIGGQQETQYF

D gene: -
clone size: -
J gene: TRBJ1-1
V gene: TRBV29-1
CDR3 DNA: TGCAGCGTTGGGGGAGGGGGCACTGAAGCTTTCTTT
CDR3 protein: CSVGGGGTEAFF

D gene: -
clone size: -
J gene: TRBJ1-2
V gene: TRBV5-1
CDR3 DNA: TGCGCCAGCAGCTCCCCCGGGGGTAGTGGCTACACCTTC
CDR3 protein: CASSSPGGSGYTF

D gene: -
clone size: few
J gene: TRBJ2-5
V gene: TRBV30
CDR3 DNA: TGTGCCTGGAGTGTACTAATAGGAAACCAAGAGACCCAGTACTTC
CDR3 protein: CAWSVLIGNQETQYF

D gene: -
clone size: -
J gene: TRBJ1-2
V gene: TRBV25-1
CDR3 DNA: TGTGCCAGCAGTGAACATCAGGGAAGGGTGGATGGCTACACCTTC
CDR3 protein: CASSEHQGRVDGYTF

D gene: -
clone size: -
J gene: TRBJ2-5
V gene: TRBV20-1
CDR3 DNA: TGCAGTGCCTCTCAGATTGAGACCCAGTACTTC
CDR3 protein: CSASQIETQYF

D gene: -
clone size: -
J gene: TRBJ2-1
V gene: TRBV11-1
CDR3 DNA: TGTGCCAGCAGAGGGGGGTTGAGCTCCTACAATGAGCAGTTCTTC
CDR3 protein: CASRGGLSSYNEQFF

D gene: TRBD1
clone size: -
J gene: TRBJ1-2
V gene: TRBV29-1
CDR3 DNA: TGCAGCGTTGGGGGACAGAATGGCTACACCTTC
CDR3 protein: CSVGGQNGYTF

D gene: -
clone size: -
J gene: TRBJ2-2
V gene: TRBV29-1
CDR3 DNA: TGCAGCGTTCTCCGGGGTTACACCGGGGAGCTGTTTTTT
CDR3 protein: CSVLRGYTGELFF

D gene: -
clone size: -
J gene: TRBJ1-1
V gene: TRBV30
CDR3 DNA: TGTGCCTGGAGTACAGGCCTTCTACAGGGCACTGAAGCTTTCTTT
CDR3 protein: CAWSTGLLQGTEAFF

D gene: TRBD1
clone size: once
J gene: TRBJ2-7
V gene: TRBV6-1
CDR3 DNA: TGTGCCAGCAGTGAGCAGGGACAGGGGAATCCCTACGAGCAGTACTTC
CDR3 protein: CASSEQGQGNPYEQYF

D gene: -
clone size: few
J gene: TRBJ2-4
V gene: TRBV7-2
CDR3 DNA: TGTGCCAGCAGCTTCGACGGGACAATGAACTTC
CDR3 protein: CASSFDGTMNF

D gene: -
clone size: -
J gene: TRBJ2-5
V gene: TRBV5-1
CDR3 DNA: TGCGCCAGCAGCTCCGGTAGGCAAGAGACCCAGTACTTC
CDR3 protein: CASSSGRQETQYF

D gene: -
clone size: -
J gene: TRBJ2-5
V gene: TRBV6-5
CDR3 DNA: TGTGCCAGCAGTTACCTGGAGACCCAGTACTTC
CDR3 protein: CASSYLETQYF

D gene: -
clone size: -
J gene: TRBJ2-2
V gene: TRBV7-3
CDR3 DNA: TGTGCCAGCAGCACCTCTAGCGTCGGGGAGCTGTTTTTT
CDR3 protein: CASSTSSVGELFF

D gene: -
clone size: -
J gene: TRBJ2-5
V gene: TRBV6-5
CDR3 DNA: TGTGCCAGCAGCCGCAGACAAGAGACCCAGTACTTC
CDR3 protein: CASSRRQETQYF

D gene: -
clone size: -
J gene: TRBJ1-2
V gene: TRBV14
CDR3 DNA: TGTGCCAGCAGCCAAGACATGGTACGGGCCCTTGGCTACACCTTC
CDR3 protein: CASSQDMVRALGYTF

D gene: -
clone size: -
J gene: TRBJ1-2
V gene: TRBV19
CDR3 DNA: TGTGCCAGTAGAACGGGACTTTATGGCTACACCTTC
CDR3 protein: CASRTGLYGYTF

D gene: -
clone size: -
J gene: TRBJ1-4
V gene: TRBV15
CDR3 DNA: TGTGCCACCAGCAGAGAAATTGGATACTCAACTAATGAAAAACTGTTTTTT
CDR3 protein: CATSREIGYSTNEKLFF

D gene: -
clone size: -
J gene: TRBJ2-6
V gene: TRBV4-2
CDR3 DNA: TGTGCCAGCAGCCAAGAGTCAGGCAGTGTTACCTCTGGGGCCAACGTCCTGACTTTC
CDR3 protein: CASSQESGSVTSGANVLTF

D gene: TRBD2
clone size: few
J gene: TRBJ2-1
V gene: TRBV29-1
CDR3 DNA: TGCAGCGTTGAAGGCGGGGGGGCGTCCTACAATGAGCAGTTCTTC
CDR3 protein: CSVEGGGASYNEQFF

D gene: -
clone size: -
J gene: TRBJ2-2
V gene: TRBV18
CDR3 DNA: TGTGCCAGCTCACCACTAGGCAACACCGGGGAGCTGTTTTTT
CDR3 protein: CASSPLGNTGELFF

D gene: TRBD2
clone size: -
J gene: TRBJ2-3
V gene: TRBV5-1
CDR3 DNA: TGCGCCAGCGGCCGATCCGGACTAGCGGGACTTGAGAGGGGCACAGATACGCAGTATTTT
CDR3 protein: CASGRSGLAGLERGTDTQYF

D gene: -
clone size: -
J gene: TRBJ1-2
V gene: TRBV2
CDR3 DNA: TGTGCCAGCAGCCCGGGACGCCCGGGGGGCTACACCTTC
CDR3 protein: CASSPGRPGGYTF

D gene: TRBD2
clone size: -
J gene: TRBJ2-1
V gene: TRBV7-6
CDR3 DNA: TGTGCCAGCAGCTTTAGCGGGGGCACCAATGAGCAGTTCTTC
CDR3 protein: CASSFSGGTNEQFF

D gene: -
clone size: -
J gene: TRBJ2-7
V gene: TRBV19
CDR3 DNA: TGTGCCAGTAGTGGAAGACTAGTAAGGGAGCAGTACTTC
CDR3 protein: CASSGRLVREQYF

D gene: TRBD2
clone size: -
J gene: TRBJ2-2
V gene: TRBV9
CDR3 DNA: TGTGCCAGCAGCTCGGGACTAACGAACACCGGGGAGCTGTTTTTT
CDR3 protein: CASSSGLTNTGELFF

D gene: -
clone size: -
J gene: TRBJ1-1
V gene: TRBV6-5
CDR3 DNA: TGTGCCAGCAGGGAAGGACGGAGGAACACTGAAGCTTTCTTT
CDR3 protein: CASREGRRNTEAFF

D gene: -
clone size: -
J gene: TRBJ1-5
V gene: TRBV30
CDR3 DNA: TGTGCCTGGAGTCAAATAGGGGCCAATCAGCCCCAGCATTTT
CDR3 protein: CAWSQIGANQPQHF

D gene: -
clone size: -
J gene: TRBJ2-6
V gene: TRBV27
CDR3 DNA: TGTGCCAGCACCCGTTATCACGGGGCGTCTGGGGCCAACGTCCTGACTTTC
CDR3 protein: CASTRYHGASGANVLTF

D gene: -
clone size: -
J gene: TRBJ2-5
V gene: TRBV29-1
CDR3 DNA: TGCAGCGCCTGGAGCGACTTTGGGGAGACCCAGTACTTC
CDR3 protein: CSAWSDFGETQYF

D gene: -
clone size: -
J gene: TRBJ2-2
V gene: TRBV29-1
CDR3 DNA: TGCAGCGTAAACAGGGATCGGAACACCGGGGAGCTGTTTTTT
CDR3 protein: CSVNRDRNTGELFF